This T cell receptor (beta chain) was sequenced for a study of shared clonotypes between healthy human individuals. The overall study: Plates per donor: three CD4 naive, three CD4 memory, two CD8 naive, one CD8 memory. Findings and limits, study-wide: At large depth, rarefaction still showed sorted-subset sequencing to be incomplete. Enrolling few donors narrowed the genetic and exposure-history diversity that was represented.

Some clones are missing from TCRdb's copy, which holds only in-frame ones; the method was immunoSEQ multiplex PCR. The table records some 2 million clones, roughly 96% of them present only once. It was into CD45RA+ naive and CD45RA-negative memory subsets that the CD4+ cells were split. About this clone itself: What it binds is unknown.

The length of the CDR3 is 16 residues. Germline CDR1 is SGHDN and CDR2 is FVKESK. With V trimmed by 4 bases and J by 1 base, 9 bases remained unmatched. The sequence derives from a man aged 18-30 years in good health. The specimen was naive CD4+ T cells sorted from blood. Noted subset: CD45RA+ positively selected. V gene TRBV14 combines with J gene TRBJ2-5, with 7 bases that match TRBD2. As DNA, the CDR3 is TGTGCCAGCAGCCTAGGACAAGGGAGGGGCCAAGAGACCCAGTACTTC. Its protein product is CASSLGQGRGQETQYF.